This is a list of T cell receptor beta chains from one sample in a study of CXCR3-negative and CXCR3-positive naive CD8 T cells. No DNA is given; TCRdb re-called the 5' RACE reads and lists each CDR3 protein once. This repertoire includes around 90,000 distinct CDR3 sequences. The sample was naive CXCR3- CD8+ T cells from blood. Receptors originate from a human donor in good health. Some clones in this sample may be carry-over from other donors' samples. CDR3s include the opening cysteine and the closing phenylalanine or tryptophan.

V	J	CDR3
TRBV7-9	TRBJ2-7	CASSIAGRYEQYF
TRBV5-1	TRBJ2-3	CASSLEQGGTDTQYF
TRBV7-2	TRBJ2-7	CASTRDPSYEQYF
TRBV20-1	TRBJ1-2	CSASPGGYGYTF
TRBV4-1	TRBJ2-1	CASSQWVGTGNFNEQFF
TRBV13	TRBJ2-2	CASSQGEGVGELFF
TRBV19	TRBJ2-7	CASSIGGGREQYF
TRBV11-2	TRBJ2-7	CASSFGRAYEQYF
TRBV7-8	TRBJ1-6	CATWTGGNSPLHF
TRBV27	TRBJ2-7	CASSLRGAVGAYEQYF
TRBV12-3/TRBV12-4	TRBJ1-2	CASRTVSGSGYTF
TRBV7-9	TRBJ2-7	CASTAPTMGYEQYF
TRBV10-3	TRBJ2-1	CAISEGRSNEQFF